This TCR beta chain was captured by sequencing in a study (dated by TCRdb to the mid-2010s). In the study overall: The study tested whether tumor-infiltrating Tregs in breast cancer are recruited from blood Tregs or converted in situ from other CD4+ T cell subsets.

The Miltenyi Naive CD4+ T Cell Isolation kit was used to purify naive CD4+ T cells, and CD25 microbeads were used to remove Tregs. Tregs, naive and memory CD4+ T cells from tumor, blood and ipsilateral draining lymph nodes of about five breast cancer patients underwent full-length TCR alpha and beta sequencing. Ficoll density gradient centrifugation was used to isolate mononuclear cells from lymph nodes or from approximately 46 ml of peripheral blood. FACS confirmed that the sorted cell populations were more than 90% pure. Full-length TCR variable regions were amplified by 5' RACE PCR with constant-region reverse primers, followed by semi-nested PCR with Nested Universal Primer A. The ReliaPrep RNA Cell Miniprep System was used to extract total RNA, which was then reverse transcribed into 5'RACE-ready cDNA with the SMARTer RACE 5'/3' Kit. Multiplex adaptors were used to barcode full-length TCR alpha and beta libraries, and the barcoded libraries were sequenced on an Illumina MiSeq. Turning to the authors' computational methods: Sequencing data were pooled across the five patients for each of nine subset-tissue groups and compared by unsupervised clustering of TCR gene usage. Repertoire similarity was calculated with the Morisita-Horn index, weighting shared sequences by their contribution to each repertoire. Using fastp at Q25 and MiXCR, TCRdb reprocessed the public reads and kept productive beta chains. Rows merge per CDR3 protein into single entries with the most common DNA and genes. The V and J calls were determined by TCRdb, not by the authors. Within this sample are about 54,000 distinct CDR3 sequences, with 15% to 20% of them counted one time only. The top ten constitute approximately 2.5% of the sample.

General study outcomes and caveats: Validation in the larger cohort was restricted to a single TCR beta V-J rearrangement rather than whole repertoires. In terms of TCR gene usage, tumor memory CD4+ T cells clustered together with blood and lymph node memory CD4+ cells, as well as with lymph node naive CD4+ cells. The greatest overlap of tumor-infiltrating Treg TCR alpha and beta sequences was with tumor naive CD4+ T cells, followed next by blood naive CD4+ T cells.

Spanning cysteine to phenylalanine, the CDR3 consists of 17 amino acids. The entry retains the CDR3 DNA only, 51 bases that are in frame from base 1. The germline V gene encodes CDR1 LGHNA and CDR2 YNFKEQ. At the junction V is shortened by 0 bases and J by 7 bases; bases outside the gene matches: 11. Comments on this clonotype: The antigen this receptor binds is unknown. Base-call qualities are not available, and no considerably larger clone is one nucleotide away.

The sample taken for sequencing was naive CD4+ T cells sorted from blood. This sample's cell subset or site label indicates: naive CD4+ T cells, CD4+CD45RA+CD25-. The sequence came from a female donor with breast cancer. The sequence links TRBV4-2 to TRBJ2-1; TRBD2 matches 8 bases in the middle. The DNA sequence follows: TGTGCCAGCAGCCAAGATCGCGGTAGCGGGGTCGCTAATGAGCAGTTCTTC. Its translation is CASSQDRGSGVANEQFF.